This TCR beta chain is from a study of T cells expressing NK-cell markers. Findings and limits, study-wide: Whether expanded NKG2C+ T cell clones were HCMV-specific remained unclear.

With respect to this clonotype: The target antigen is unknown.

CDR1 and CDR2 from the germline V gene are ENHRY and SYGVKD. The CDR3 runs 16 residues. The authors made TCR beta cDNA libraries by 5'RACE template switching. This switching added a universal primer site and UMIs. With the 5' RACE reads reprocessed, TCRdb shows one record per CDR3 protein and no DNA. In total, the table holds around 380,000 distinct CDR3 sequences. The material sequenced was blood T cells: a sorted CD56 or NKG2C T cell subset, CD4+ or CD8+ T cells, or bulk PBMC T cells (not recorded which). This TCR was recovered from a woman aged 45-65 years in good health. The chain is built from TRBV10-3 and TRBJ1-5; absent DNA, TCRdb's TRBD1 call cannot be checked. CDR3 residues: CAISDIRGASNQPQHF.